The 10 T cell receptor beta chains below all came from one sample that was sequenced in a study of shared clonotypes between healthy human individuals. The assay was immunoSEQ multiplex PCR, and TCRdb's table has in-frame clones only and misses some. Of 2 million to 2.5 million clones in the sample, roughly 94% were seen once. The material sequenced was naive CD4+ T cells sorted from blood. The sample's subset: CD45RA+ positively selected. The receptors were gathered from a man aged 18-30 years in good health.

The V and J genes are TRBV6-5 and TRBJ2-1; D gene uncertain. Germline V gene sequence: CDR1 MNHEY, CDR2 SVGAGI. This CDR3 contains 14 residues. V dropped 3 bases and J dropped 2 bases, with 8 bases sitting between them. CDR3 residues: CASSYSSPYNEQFF. Here the CDR3 DNA reads TGTGCCAGCAGTTATAGTTCCCCCTACAATGAGCAGTTCTTC.

V gene TRBV6-1 combines with J gene TRBJ2-5, with TRBD2 matching 10 bases. V dropped 7 bases and J dropped 3; count of bases not matched to a gene: 5. Germline CDR1 reads MNHNS; CDR2 reads SASEGT. The CDR3 is 14 residues long. CDR3 amino acids: CASNRLAGEETQYF. In DNA form, the CDR3 reads TGTGCCAGCAACCGACTAGCGGGCGAAGAGACCCAGTACTTC.

This chain uses TRBV25-1 with TRBJ1-1, with TRBD1 as a possible D gene (5 bases). Trimming stripped 6 bases from V and 4 bases from J, with 15 bases between. Germline CDR1 and CDR2: MGHDK and SYGVNS. The CDR3 has 14 amino acids. The CDR3 DNA is TGTGCCAGCAGAAGCGACGGGGGTGGCACTGAAGCTTTCTTT. This gives the protein CASRSDGGGTEAFF.

This sequence joins TRBV6-1 and TRBJ2-7, with 8 bases lining up with TRBD1. In germline, CDR1 is MNHNS, CDR2 SASEGT. Losses at the gene ends were 5 bases for V and 2 bases for J; bases not matched to a gene: 8. The CDR3 extends over 15 amino acids. The CDR3 sequence: CASSLQQGVPYEQYF. In DNA, the CDR3 is TGTGCCAGCAGTCTTCAACAGGGGGTTCCCTACGAGCAGTACTTC.

The chain employs TRBV5-1 and TRBJ2-1, with D perhaps TRBD2 (5 bases). The V end was cut by 0 bases, the J end by 2 bases, with 9 bases between. This CDR3 spans 15 amino acids. Germline loops: CDR1 SGHRS, CDR2 YFSETQ. The CDR3 is CASSLDLAAYNEQFF. The CDR3 bases are TGCGCCAGCAGCTTGGATCTAGCAGCCTACAATGAGCAGTTCTTC.

This clone has only one observation. The V gene is TRBV28, the J gene TRBJ2-7; 9 bases align to TRBD1. The CDR3 is 15 amino acids. Germline loops: CDR1 MDHEN, CDR2 SYDVKM. Trimming took 2 bases from V and 3 from J; bases not matched to a gene: 5. The CDR3 region is CASSLPGQGGYEQYF. The CDR3 coding sequence is TGTGCCAGCAGTTTACCGGGACAGGGCGGCTACGAGCAGTACTTC. The whole variable domain, remainder taken from reference TRBV28 and TRBJ2-7, is DVKVTQSSRYLVKRTGEKVFLECVQDMDHENMFWYRQDPGLGLRLIYFSYDVKMKEKGDIPEGYSVSREKKERFSLILESASTNQTSMYLCASSLPGQGGYEQYFGPGTRLTVT.

The chain uses TRBV29-1 and TRBJ1-5; 12 positions agree with TRBD1. CDR3 length: 22 residues. Germline V gene data show CDR1 as SQVTM and CDR2 as ANQGSEA. V shed 5 bases, J shed 1 base, and the junction held 24 bases outside the gene matches. The CDR3 reads CSVSVGGPSGTGGAESNQPQHF. The CDR3 region has the DNA TGCAGCGTTTCGGTCGGGGGACCCTCCGGGACAGGGGGCGCGGAGAGCAATCAGCCCCAGCATTTT.

CDR3 amino acids: CASSPLPGQDSPETQYF. CDR3 coding DNA: TGTGCCAGCTCACCTCTCCCGGGACAGGACTCCCCCGAGACCCAGTACTTC. The chain recombines TRBV18 with TRBJ2-5; 8 nucleotides agree with TRBD1. Germline V gene sequence: CDR1 KGHSH, CDR2 LQKENI. This CDR3 has 17 amino acids. V was pared by 3 bases and J by 5 bases, with 14 bases of the junction left unmatched.

V gene TRBV29-1 combines with J gene TRBJ2-7; the D gene is possibly TRBD2 (7 bases). V lost 4 bases, J lost 2 bases, and 15 bases lay in between. CDR3 length: 14 amino acids. Germline CDR1 SQVTM, CDR2 ANQGSEA. CDR3 nucleotide sequence: TGCAGCGTTGGGATAGGGGGGGCCCCCTACGAGCAGTACTTC. Translating it yields CSVGIGGAPYEQYF.

The chain couples TRBV19 to TRBJ1-1; 8 positions agree with TRBD1. Looked up from germline, CDR1 is LNHDA and CDR2 is SQIVND (reference sequence). The CDR3 is 14 residues long. The V and J ends lost 6 bases and 5 bases, in that order; junction bases with no gene match: 8. CDR3 sequence reads: CASRGDRGGTEAFF. CDR3 bases: TGTGCCAGTAGGGGAGACAGGGGCGGGACTGAAGCTTTCTTT. Variable domain in full (rest from reference TRBV19 and TRBJ1-1): DGGITQSPKYLFRKEGQNVTLSCEQNLNHDAMYWYRQDPGQGLRLIYYSQIVNDFQKGDIAEGYSVSREKKESFPLTVTSAQKNPTAFYLCASRGDRGGTEAFFGQGTRLTVV.